This record covers a single T cell receptor (beta chain). Its target is unknown. The authors produced TCR alpha and TCR beta cDNA libraries with sample barcodes and UMIs by 5'RACE using constant-segment primers. One entry per CDR3 protein results from TCRdb running MiXCR on the 5' RACE reads. Of about half a million distinct CDR3 sequences in the sample, 15% to 20% were seen once. These data come from a study of T-cell memory formation after mild COVID-19. Study-wide context: Largely donor-specific TCR clusters were found.

This CDR3 comprises 15 residues. The ends lost 4 bases at V and 2 bases at J; junction bases unmatched: 4. The V gene's germline CDR1 is SGHRS and CDR2 YFSETQ. Study-wide results and caveats: Confirmation of SARS-CoV-2 specificity was lacking for second-wave clones peaking day 37. Whereas later expanders leaned CD4+, clones contracting day 15 to 85 showed a balanced CD4/CD8 makeup.

This sequence originates from an adult woman who had mild COVID-19 (a few samples of this study predate the infection). Cell type and time point are not known. The chain combines TRBV5-1 with TRBJ2-5; 11 bases match TRBD2. Sequenced sample: PBMCs or a T cell subset sorted from them (not recorded which). The DNA of the CDR3 is TGCGCCAGCAGCCACACTAGCGGGGGTCAAGAGACCCAGTACTTC. Amino acids: CASSHTSGGQETQYF.